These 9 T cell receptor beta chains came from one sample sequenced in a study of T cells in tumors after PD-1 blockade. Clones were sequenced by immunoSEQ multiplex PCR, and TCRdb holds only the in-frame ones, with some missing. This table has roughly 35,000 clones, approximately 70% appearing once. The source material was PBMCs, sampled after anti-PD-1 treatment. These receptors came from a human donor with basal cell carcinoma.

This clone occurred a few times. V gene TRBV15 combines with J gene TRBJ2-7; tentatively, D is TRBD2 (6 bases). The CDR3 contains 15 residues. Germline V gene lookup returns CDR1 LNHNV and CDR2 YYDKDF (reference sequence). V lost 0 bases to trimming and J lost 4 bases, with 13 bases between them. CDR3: CATSRDTGSQYEQYF. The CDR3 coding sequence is TGTGCCACCAGCAGAGATACCGGGAGCCAATACGAGCAGTACTTC.

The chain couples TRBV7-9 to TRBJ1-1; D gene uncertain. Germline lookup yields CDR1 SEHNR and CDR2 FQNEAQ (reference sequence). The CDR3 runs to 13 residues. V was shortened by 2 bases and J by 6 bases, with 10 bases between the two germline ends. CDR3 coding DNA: TGTGCCAGCAGCTTATCGGTCGCGCCTGAAGCTTTCTTT. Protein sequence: CASSLSVAPEAFF.

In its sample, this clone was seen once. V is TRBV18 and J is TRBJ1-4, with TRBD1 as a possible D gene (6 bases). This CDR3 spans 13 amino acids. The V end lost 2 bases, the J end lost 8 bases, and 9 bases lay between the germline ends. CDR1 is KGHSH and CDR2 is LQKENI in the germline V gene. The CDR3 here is CASSPGQNEKLFF. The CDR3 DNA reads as TGTGCCAGCTCACCAGGACAGAACGAAAAACTGTTTTTT. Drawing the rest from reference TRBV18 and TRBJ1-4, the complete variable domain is NAGVMQNPRHLVRRRGQEARLRCSPMKGHSHVYWYRQLPEEGLKFMVYLQKENIIDESGMPKERFSAEFPKEGPSILRIQQVVRGDSAAYFCASSPGQNEKLFFGSGTQLSVL.

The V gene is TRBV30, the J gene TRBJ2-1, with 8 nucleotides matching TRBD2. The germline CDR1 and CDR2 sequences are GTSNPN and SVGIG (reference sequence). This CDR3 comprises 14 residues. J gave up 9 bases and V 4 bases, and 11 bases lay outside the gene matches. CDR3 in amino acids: CAWISGTSVTEQFF. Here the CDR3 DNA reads TGTGCCTGGATCTCCGGGACTAGTGTCACTGAGCAGTTCTTC.

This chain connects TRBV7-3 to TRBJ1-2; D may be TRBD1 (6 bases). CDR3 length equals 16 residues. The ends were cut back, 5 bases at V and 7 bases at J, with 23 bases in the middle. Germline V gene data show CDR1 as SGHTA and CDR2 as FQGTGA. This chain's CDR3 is CASSPAVTQGQGGYTF. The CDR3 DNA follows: TGTGCCAGCAGCCCAGCTGTGACACAGGGCCAAGGTGGCTACACCTTC.

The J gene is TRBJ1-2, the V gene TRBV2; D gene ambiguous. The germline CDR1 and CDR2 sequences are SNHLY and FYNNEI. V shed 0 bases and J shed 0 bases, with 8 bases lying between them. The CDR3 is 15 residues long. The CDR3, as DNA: TGTGCCAGCAGTGAAGCGCAGGTACCTAACTATGGCTACACCTTC. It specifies CASSEAQVPNYGYTF.

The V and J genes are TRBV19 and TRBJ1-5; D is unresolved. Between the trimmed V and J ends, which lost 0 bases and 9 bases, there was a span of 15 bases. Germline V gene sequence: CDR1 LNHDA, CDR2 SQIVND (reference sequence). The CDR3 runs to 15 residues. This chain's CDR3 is CASSIDRDGFSPQHF. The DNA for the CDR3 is TGTGCCAGTAGTATAGATCGTGACGGATTCTCGCCCCAGCATTTT.

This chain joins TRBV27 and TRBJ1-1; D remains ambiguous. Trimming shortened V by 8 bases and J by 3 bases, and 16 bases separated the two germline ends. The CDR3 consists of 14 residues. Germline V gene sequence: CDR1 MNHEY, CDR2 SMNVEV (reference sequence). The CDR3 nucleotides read TGTGCCAGCGCGCTTCAAGTTGGAGACACTGAAGCTTTCTTT. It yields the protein CASALQVGDTEAFF.

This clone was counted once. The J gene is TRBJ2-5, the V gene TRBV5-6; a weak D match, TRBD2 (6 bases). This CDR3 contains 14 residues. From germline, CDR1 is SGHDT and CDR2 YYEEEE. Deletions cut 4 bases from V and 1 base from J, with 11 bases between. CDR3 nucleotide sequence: TGTGCCAGCAGCGTAGGGAGGCTCCAAGAGACCCAGTACTTC. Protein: CASSVGRLQETQYF.